The 13 T cell receptor beta chains below all came from one sample that was sequenced in a study of blood T cell repertoires in COVID-19. Data came from immunoSEQ multiplex PCR; TCRdb stores just in-frame clones and leaves some out. The sample has 35,000 to 50,000 clones, 85% to 90% seen once. Sequencing was carried out using peripheral blood. Receptors originate from a man aged 45 to 65 with active COVID-19.

The chain carries TRBV7-9 and TRBJ2-1, with 9 bases that match TRBD2. This CDR3 is built from 16 residues. The V gene end was trimmed by 0 bases and the J gene end by 12 bases; junction bases not matched to a gene: 12. In germline, CDR1 is SEHNR, CDR2 FQNEAQ (reference sequence). CDR3 sequence: CASSLARVAGGHVQFF. CDR3 DNA sequence: TGTGCCAGCAGCTTAGCGAGGGTGGCGGGGGGGCACGTGCAGTTCTTC.

This chain uses TRBV30 with TRBJ1-4; TRBD1 might be the D (5 bases). The CDR3 has 11 residues. Trimming shortened V by 4 bases and J by 8 bases, and 8 bases separated the two germline ends. The germline gives CDR1 GTSNPN, CDR2 SVGIG (reference sequence). CDR3 coding DNA: TGTGCCTGGAACTACAGGGAAAAACTGTTTTTT. Translation gives CAWNYREKLFF.

The CDR3 here is CSVTVRDRGLDGYTF. CDR3 nucleotide sequence: TGCAGCGTGACGGTCCGGGACAGGGGGCTAGACGGCTACACCTTC. This sequence joins TRBV29-1 and TRBJ1-2, with 12 bases that match TRBD1. The CDR3 sequence is 15 residues long. Germline V gene sequence: CDR1 SQVTM, CDR2 ANQGSEA. The trim removed 6 bases at V and 8 bases at J, leaving 13 bases unmatched.

The chain recombines TRBV5-1 with TRBJ1-2; 9 bases match TRBD1. The CDR3 has 15 residues. The germline V gene has CDR1 SGHRS and CDR2 YFSETQ. The V segment lost 4 bases and the J segment 1 base; nucleotides outside the gene matches: 5. The CDR3 region is CASSAGTGYNYGYTF. CDR3 sequence (DNA): TGCGCCAGCAGCGCTGGGACAGGGTATAACTATGGCTACACCTTC.

The chain links TRBV19 to TRBJ1-2, with a weak D call TRBD1 (6 bases). Trimming removed 7 bases from V and 0 bases from J, with 15 bases in between. CDR1 and CDR2 (germline): LNHDA, SQIVND (reference sequence). The CDR3 extends over 15 amino acids. The CDR3 here is CASTRRQVANYGYTF. The CDR3 region has the DNA TGTGCCAGTACCCGACGACAGGTAGCTAACTATGGCTACACCTTC.

The chain carries TRBV30 and TRBJ1-2; D is unclear. Germline loops: CDR1 GTSNPN, CDR2 SVGIG (reference sequence). This CDR3 has 14 amino acids. With 2 bases removed from V and 4 bases from J, the gap between germline ends came to 14 bases. This chain's CDR3 is CAWSTPGQFYGYTF. The CDR3 nucleotides read TGTGCCTGGAGTACCCCGGGTCAATTCTATGGCTACACCTTC.

The chain is built from TRBV2 and TRBJ1-2, with D possibly matching TRBD1 (6 bases). V lost 2 bases, J lost 2 bases, and 12 bases lay in between. The germline V gene has CDR1 SNHLY and CDR2 FYNNEI. The CDR3 is 15 amino acids. CDR3 residues: CASSESPTGNYGYTF. DNA of the CDR3: TGTGCCAGCAGTGAATCGCCGACAGGCAACTATGGCTACACCTTC. The whole variable domain, remainder taken from reference TRBV2 and TRBJ1-2, is EPEVTQTPSHQVTQMGQEVILRCVPISNHLYFYWYRQILGQKVEFLVSFYNNEISEKSEIFDDQFSVERPDGSNFTLKIRSTKLEDSAMYFCASSESPTGNYGYTFGSGTRLTVV.

The rearrangement links TRBV28 to TRBJ2-3; D unclear. V lost 7 bases to trimming and J lost 1 base, with 9 bases between them. Germline values: CDR1 MDHEN, CDR2 SYDVKM. The CDR3 runs to 13 residues. In DNA form, the CDR3 reads TGTGCCAGCACCTCGCTAGGCACAGATACGCAGTATTTT. Its protein product is CASTSLGTDTQYF.

The V and J genes are TRBV3-1 (or the pseudogene TRBV3-2) and TRBJ1-3; unclear D gene. Germline CDR1 reads LGHDT; CDR2 reads YNNKEL (reference sequence). The V gene lost 2 bases and the J gene lost 0 bases, with 8 bases spanning the gap. The CDR3 length is 15 residues. CDR3 nucleotides: TGTGCCAGCAGCCAAACGGGGAGCTCTGGAAACACCATATATTTT. This sequence encodes CASSQTGSSGNTIYF.

This clone was seen just once. J is TRBJ2-5 and V is TRBV7-2; D is undetermined. CDR1 is SGHTA and CDR2 is FQGNSA in the germline V gene. The CDR3 extends over 12 amino acids. Trimming cost V 3 bases and J 7 bases, with 9 bases left between them. CDR3 protein: CASSFGPGTQYF. The DNA for the CDR3 is TGTGCCAGCAGCTTCGGTCCAGGGACCCAGTACTTC.

The chain links TRBV11-2 to TRBJ2-2; 7 nucleotides align to TRBD2. Germline V lookup: CDR1 SGHAT, CDR2 FQNNGV. There are 16 residues in the CDR3. V trimming: 6 bases; J trimming: 4 bases; junction bases outside the gene matches: 11. The CDR3: CASSFGLADSTGELFF. In nucleotides, the CDR3 is TGTGCCAGCAGTTTTGGGCTAGCGGATTCCACCGGGGAGCTGTTTTTT.

The rearrangement links TRBV18 to TRBJ1-4; D may be TRBD1 (6 bases). This CDR3 comprises 16 residues. Germline CDR1 reads KGHSH; CDR2 reads LQKENI. V lost 6 bases and J lost 4, with 18 bases in between. The CDR3 DNA is TGTGCCAGCTCGCCTCGGCAGGGGCAGGGTAATGAAAAACTGTTTTTT. Its translation: CASSPRQGQGNEKLFF.

This clone was counted between two and nine times. This CDR3 reads CASSRYGSGTGVNYGYTF. The CDR3 DNA is TGTGCCAGCAGCCGATACGGGTCCGGGACAGGGGTTAACTATGGCTACACCTTC. The chain links TRBV28 to TRBJ1-2; 10 nucleotides align to TRBD1. Germline V gene sequence: CDR1 MDHEN, CDR2 SYDVKM. The CDR3 has 18 amino acids. V was pared by 6 bases and J by 1 base, with 14 bases of the junction left unmatched.